This TCR beta chain was captured in a study of blood T cell repertoires in COVID-19. Turning to the study itself: PBMCs, B-cell-depleted T cells, or T cells provided the cDNA or gDNA that made up the material.

As processed by the authors: Amplifying reference gene primers gave estimates of nucleated cell counts. The repertoire was sequenced with immunoSEQ multiplex PCR; TCRdb's copy has only in-frame clones and lacks some. V, J and clone size reflect that table, while D and trimming were determined from the DNA. Of 95,000 to 150,000 clones listed, 70% to 80% are singletons. CDR3 length equals 13 residues. CDR1 SGDLS and CDR2 YYNGEE come from the germline V gene. V was pared by 5 bases and J by 8 bases, with 16 bases between. The chain couples TRBV9 to TRBJ1-1, with D maybe TRBD1 (6 bases). Sequenced: peripheral blood. This TCR was recovered from a man in his forties with active or convalescent COVID-19. This chain's CDR3 is CASRRAQDSEAFF. CDR3 coding DNA: TGTGCCAGCAGACGGGCCCAGGACAGCGAAGCTTTCTTT.